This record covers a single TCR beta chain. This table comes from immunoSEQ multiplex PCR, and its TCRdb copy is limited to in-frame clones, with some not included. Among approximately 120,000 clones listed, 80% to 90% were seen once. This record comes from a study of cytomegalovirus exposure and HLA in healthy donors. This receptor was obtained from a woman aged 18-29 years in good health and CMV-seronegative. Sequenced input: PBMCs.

CDR3 nucleotides: TGTGCCAGTAGTAAGACAGCCCCCGACTACGAGCAGTACTTC. This translates into CASSKTAPDYEQYF. The chain is built from TRBV19 and TRBJ2-7, with D perhaps matching TRBD1 (5 bases). This CDR3 has 14 residues. Per the germline V gene, CDR1 is LNHDA and CDR2 is SQIVND (reference sequence). The V end lost 4 bases, the J end lost 3 bases, and 13 bases lay between the germline ends.